These 12 T cell receptor beta chains were all obtained from the same sample, sequenced in a study of CD4 T cells in relation to SARS-CoV-2 and coronaviruses. Libraries were prepared by immunoSEQ multiplex PCR; TCRdb keeps only in-frame clonotypes and omits some of them. In the table there are about 23,000 clones, around 68% of which are singletons. These TCRs' antigens remain unknown. Before the COVID-19 pandemic, during about 2011-2019, CD4+ T cells were taken from unexposed donors. The cells were cultured for approximately ten days before CD4+ T cells were isolated. Sequenced input: CD4+ T cells from PBMCs, cultured in vitro. These receptors originate from a human donor in good health.

The J gene is TRBJ1-2, the V gene TRBV2; a possible D gene is TRBD1 (5 bases). The CDR3 runs 13 residues. The germline CDR1 and CDR2 sequences are SNHLY and FYNNEI. Trimming removed 6 bases from V and 4 bases from J, with 12 bases in between. The CDR3 bases are TGTGCCAGCAGACTTGACAGTTCCTATGGCTACACCTTC. This sequence encodes CASRLDSSYGYTF.

The gene calls are TRBV5-4 and TRBJ1-4; 9 positions match TRBD1. The CDR3 is made up of 15 amino acids. J lost 8 bases, V lost 3 bases, and 8 bases had no gene match. The V gene's germline CDR1 is SGHNT and CDR2 YYREEE (reference sequence). CDR3 amino acids: CASSSPGQGREKLFF. CDR3 bases: TGTGCCAGCAGCTCGCCGGGACAGGGTAGAGAAAAACTGTTTTTT. Filled out from reference TRBV5-4 and TRBJ1-4, the complete variable domain reads ETGVTQSPTHLIKTRGQQVTLRCSSQSGHNTVSWYQQALGQGPQFIFQYYREEENGRGNFPPRFSGLQFPNYSSELNVNALELDDSALYLCASSSPGQGREKLFFGSGTQLSVL.

The chain recombines TRBV7-9 with TRBJ2-5; D possibly corresponds to TRBD2 (5 bases). Germline-derived CDR1 and CDR2 are SEHNR and FQNEAQ (reference sequence). CDR3 length equals 14 residues. The V gene lost 8 bases and the J gene lost 4 bases, with 17 bases spanning the gap. This CDR3 is CASAGQRVIETQYF. CDR3 DNA sequence: TGTGCCAGCGCCGGCCAGAGGGTCATAGAGACCCAGTACTTC.

This clone appeared a few times. The V gene is TRBV5-4, the J gene TRBJ2-3; D perhaps matches TRBD2 (6 bases). Between the trimmed V and J ends, which lost 3 bases and 2 bases, there was a span of 16 bases. The CDR3 is 16 residues long. The V gene's germline CDR1 is SGHNT and CDR2 YYREEE (reference sequence). The DNA for the CDR3 is TGTGCCAGCAGCTGGGGGGTGGTAGCGGACACAGATACGCAGTATTTT. This codes for CASSWGVVADTDTQYF.

This clone was detected only a few times. The DNA of the CDR3 is TGCGCCAGCAGCTGGAACAGGGATGAAAAACTGTTTTTT. Protein product: CASSWNRDEKLFF. The chain combines TRBV5-1 with TRBJ1-4; perhaps TRBD1 as D (6 bases). V lost 3 bases and J lost 6, with 9 bases in between. The germline V gene encodes CDR1 SGHRS and CDR2 YFSETQ. This CDR3 has 13 amino acids.

The CDR3 DNA reads as TGTGCCAGCAGTTACCGCTACGAGCAGTACTTC. This encodes CASSYRYEQYF. The rearrangement uses TRBV6-5 and TRBJ2-7; the D is unclear. The V end was cut by 2 bases, the J end by 3 bases, with 2 bases between. The CDR3 runs to 11 residues. CDR1 and CDR2 from the germline V gene are MNHEY and SVGAGI.

This chain connects TRBV29-1 to TRBJ2-1; D gene uncertain. The CDR3 runs 12 residues. V lost 2 bases and J 4 bases, leaving 6 bases between the germline ends. The germline V gene encodes CDR1 SQVTM and CDR2 ANQGSEA. The CDR3 DNA is TGCAGCGTTGAATGGTATTACAATGAGCAGTTCTTC. Translated: CSVEWYYNEQFF.

The V gene is TRBV19, the J gene TRBJ1-2, with a possible D match to TRBD1 (5 bases). CDR1 and CDR2 (germline): LNHDA, SQIVND (reference sequence). Deletions cut 5 bases from V and 8 bases from J, with 18 bases between. This CDR3 contains 14 residues. This CDR3 is CASSPRGSTGGYTF. The CDR3, as DNA: TGTGCCAGTAGTCCCCGGGGGTCTACGGGGGGCTACACCTTC.

The J gene is TRBJ1-4, the V gene TRBV11-2, with a tentative D call TRBD1 (5 bases). The CDR3 runs to 15 residues. Trimming took off 3 bases at V and 7 bases at J, with 15 bases between the two ends. Germline loops: CDR1 SGHAT, CDR2 FQNNGV. The CDR3 spells CASSFSGGGGEKLFF. The CDR3 nucleotides are TGTGCCAGCAGCTTCTCGGGGGGGGGAGGTGAAAAACTGTTTTTT.

This clone was picked up one time. This chain uses TRBV10-1 with TRBJ2-2; 7 nucleotides line up with TRBD1. Unmatched junction bases numbered 3, after V lost 6 bases and J lost 2 bases. CDR1 and CDR2 from the germline V gene are WNHNN and SYGVQD (reference sequence). The CDR3 contains 14 residues. Here the CDR3 DNA reads TGCGCCAGCAGCGGGACAGCTAACACCGGGGAGCTGTTTTTT. Translated, it gives CASSGTANTGELFF.

V usage is TRBV3-1 (or the pseudogene TRBV3-2) and J usage is TRBJ2-3; D remains ambiguous. Trimming left V 11 bases short and J 1 base short, with 19 bases between. The germline CDR1 and CDR2 sequences are LGHDT and YNNKEL (reference sequence). The length of the CDR3 is 15 residues. CDR3: CASSRGSARTDTQYF. The DNA of the CDR3 is TGTGCCTCCTCGCGCGGCAGCGCGCGCACAGATACGCAGTATTTT.

The J gene is TRBJ1-1, the V gene TRBV6-2 or TRBV6-3; TRBD1 aligns across 9 bases. The CDR3 totals 16 residues. V was pared by 2 bases and J by 4 bases, with 8 bases of the junction left unmatched. CDR1 MNHEY and CDR2 SVGEGT come from the germline V gene. The CDR3 protein is CASSYPYRGQSTEAFF. CDR3 nucleotide sequence: TGTGCCAGCAGTTACCCCTACAGGGGGCAAAGCACTGAAGCTTTCTTT.